The 10 T cell receptor beta chains given below trace back to one sample, sequenced in a study of cytomegalovirus exposure and HLA in healthy donors. It was with 60 Vbeta and 13 Jbeta primers that the PCR ran. Method: immunoSEQ multiplex PCR; TCRdb's copy keeps in-frame clones and lacks some. Of about 140,000 clones detected, 70% to 85% appear once; the ten largest clones hold around 1.9%. Sample: PBMCs. Every receptor here comes from a woman in her forties in good health and CMV-seronegative.

The J gene is TRBJ1-1, the V gene TRBV6-6; D may be TRBD1 (6 bases). This CDR3 is built from 15 residues. The V and J ends lost 5 bases and 1 base respectively, with 14 bases between them. Germline V gives CDR1 MNHNY, CDR2 SVGAGI (reference sequence). Here the CDR3 DNA reads TGTGCCAGCAGTCCTCAGACAGGACAGAACACTGAAGCTTTCTTT. It specifies CASSPQTGQNTEAFF.

The rearrangement uses TRBV11-3 and TRBJ2-5, with 7 bases matching TRBD1. Germline trimming cut 1 base from V and 5 bases from J; bases unmatched to any gene: 10. This CDR3 has 16 residues. Germline CDR1 is SGHNT and CDR2 is YENEEA. CDR3 coding DNA: TGTGCCAGCAGCTTAGGAAGGGGGCGCCCTGGGGAGACCCAGTACTTC. Its translation: CASSLGRGRPGETQYF.

The V and J genes are TRBV2 and TRBJ2-5, with D maybe TRBD2 (6 bases). Germline V CDR1 and CDR2: SNHLY, FYNNEI. The CDR3 loop spans 13 amino acids. V was cut by 1 base and J by 4 bases, with 7 bases left in between. CDR3 DNA: TGTGCCAGCAGTGAAGGAGCGGGAGAGACCCAGTACTTC. Encoded protein: CASSEGAGETQYF.

The V gene is TRBV6-4, the J gene TRBJ2-5, with 14 bases that match TRBD2. The CDR3 has 16 residues. The trim removed 5 bases at V and 3 bases at J, leaving 5 bases unmatched. Germline V gene sequence: CDR1 MRHNA, CDR2 SNTAGT. CDR3 sequence: CASSPGTSGSKETQYF. The CDR3 coding sequence is TGTGCCAGCAGTCCCGGGACTAGCGGGAGTAAAGAGACCCAGTACTTC.

The rearrangement uses TRBV20-1 and TRBJ1-1; tentatively, D is TRBD1 (5 bases). With 4 bases removed from V and 8 bases from J, the gap between germline ends came to 11 bases. There are 11 residues in the CDR3. Germline CDR1 is DFQATT and CDR2 is SNEGSKA (reference sequence). The CDR3 loop is CSATTGIEAFF. The CDR3 nucleotides read TGCAGTGCTACTACAGGAATCGAAGCTTTCTTT.

This clone has only one observation. The chain carries TRBV7-8 and TRBJ2-1, with D possibly matching TRBD2 (5 bases). The V gene lost 5 bases and the J gene lost 0 bases, with 17 bases spanning the gap. The CDR3 spans 17 residues. Germline-derived CDR1 and CDR2 are SGHVS and FQNEAQ. CDR3: CASSQNVLEGSYNEQFF. DNA for the CDR3: TGTGCCAGCAGCCAGAATGTTTTAGAGGGCTCCTACAATGAGCAGTTCTTC.

The chain has TRBV19 and TRBJ2-7; maybe TRBD1 (6 bases). Trimming cost V 10 bases and J 0 bases, with 16 bases left between them. The germline gives CDR1 LNHDA, CDR2 SQIVND (reference sequence). The CDR3 is made up of 14 amino acids. The CDR3 sequence: CAISRTADSYEQYF. Written as DNA, the CDR3 is TGTGCCATTTCTCGGACAGCTGACTCCTACGAGCAGTACTTC.

This chain links TRBV7-2 with TRBJ1-4, with 7 positions matching TRBD1. J was trimmed by 4 bases and V by 3 bases; bases with no gene match: 8. CDR3 length equals 16 residues. From germline, CDR1 is SGHTA and CDR2 FQGNSA. Here the CDR3 reads CASSFQGGRGNEKLFF. CDR3 nucleotides: TGTGCCAGCAGCTTCCAGGGGGGCAGGGGTAATGAAAAACTGTTTTTT.

The chain combines TRBV7-2 with TRBJ1-4, with 8 positions matching TRBD1. CDR1 SGHTA and CDR2 FQGNSA come from the germline V gene. The CDR3 totals 14 residues. J lost 8 bases, V lost 4 bases, and 6 bases had no gene match. The CDR3 region has the DNA TGTGCCAGCAGCTCAGGGGGCTCCGGGGAAAAACTGTTTTTT. It translates to CASSSGGSGEKLFF.

The chain employs TRBV28 and TRBJ1-5; 7 positions match TRBD1. This CDR3 spans 16 amino acids. The germline CDR1 and CDR2 sequences are MDHEN and SYDVKM. V was pared by 4 bases and J by 3 bases, with 9 bases of the junction left unmatched. The CDR3 region is CASSSVRGRLNQPQHF. The CDR3 DNA reads TGTGCCAGCAGTTCCGTCAGGGGGAGACTCAATCAGCCCCAGCATTTT.